This passage covers 20 T cell receptor beta chains from one sample sequenced in a study of blood T cells in healthy people across ages. The use of a sample-barcoded 5' primer and a J-beta primer mix characterized a second PCR of about 6 to 11 cycles. TCRdb ran MiXCR on the 5' RACE reads and lists one entry per CDR3 protein. The table lists some 900,000 distinct CDR3 sequences, around 46% of them singletons. Sample: blood. All receptors come from a man aged 25 to 45 in good health.

This clonotype was detected only a few times. V and J are TRBV6-6 and TRBJ2-1; D might be TRBD1 or TRBD2, each matching 5 bases. CDR1 and CDR2 from the germline V gene are MNHNY and SVGAGI (reference sequence). The CDR3 is 12 residues long. V shed 5 bases and J shed 11 bases, with 13 bases lying between them. The CDR3 loop reads CASSDWDVKQFF. The CDR3 DNA sequence: TGTGCCAGCAGTGACTGGGACGTCAAGCAGTTCTTC.

The chain is built from TRBV20-1 and TRBJ2-3; 7 positions agree with TRBD1. The V gene end was trimmed by 6 bases and the J gene end by 9 bases; junction bases not matched to a gene: 3. The CDR3 length is 10 residues. The germline CDR1 and CDR2 sequences are DFQATT and SNEGSKA (reference sequence). In nucleotides, the CDR3 is TGCAGTGCCTTACAGGGGACGCAGTATTTT. Its translation is CSALQGTQYF.

The sample holds a few counts of this clonotype. This chain links TRBV5-1 with TRBJ2-3; 8 bases fit TRBD2. The J segment lost 5 bases and the V segment lost 4 bases, leaving 18 bases of the junction unmatched. CDR1 and CDR2 from the germline V gene are SGHRS and YFSETQ. The CDR3 is 18 amino acids. CDR3 coding DNA: TGCGCCAGCAGCCTCTTTTTTAGGTCTGGCGGGGGGCAAGATACGCAGTATTTT. Translating it yields CASSLFFRSGGGQDTQYF.

V and J are TRBV9 and TRBJ2-1; 8 nucleotides match TRBD2. The V segment lost 3 bases and the J segment 6 bases; nucleotides outside the gene matches: 8. Germline V gives CDR1 SGDLS, CDR2 YYNGEE. The CDR3 runs to 15 residues. The CDR3: CASSGTSLGGNEQFF. CDR3 coding DNA: TGTGCCAGCAGCGGGACTAGCTTGGGGGGCAATGAGCAGTTCTTC.

Of note for this clonotype: A much larger clone lies one base from this, so it may be a read error. The genes are TRBV11-3 and TRBJ2-3; TRBD2 aligns across 11 bases. The CDR3 has 15 residues. Germline CDR1 reads SGHNT; CDR2 reads YENEEA. Germline trimming cut 9 bases from V and 3 bases from J; bases unmatched to any gene: 8. CDR3 nucleotides: TGTGCCAGAAGCCGCACTAGCGGGGGAACAGATACGCAGTATTTT. Its translation is CARSRTSGGTDTQYF.

This clonotype was counted at least ten times. The chain combines TRBV29-1 with TRBJ1-2; unclear D gene. The germline gives CDR1 SQVTM, CDR2 ANQGSEA. CDR3 length: 14 residues. Trimming pared 5 bases from V and 1 base from J, leaving 14 bases between. The CDR3 DNA reads as TGCAGCGTTCCCTCGGGTGAGCTTAACTATGGCTACACCTTC. Translating gives CSVPSGELNYGYTF.

This clonotype was recorded once. The chain employs TRBV7-2 and TRBJ1-5; D unresolved. This CDR3 contains 13 residues. CDR1 is SGHTA and CDR2 is FQGNSA in the germline V gene. Between the trimmed V and J ends, which lost 6 bases and 4 bases, there was a span of 10 bases. The CDR3, as DNA: TGTGCCAGCAGTGAGGGCTTGAATCAGCCCCAGCATTTT. As protein: CASSEGLNQPQHF.

This chain links TRBV7-8 with TRBJ2-7; TRBD2 agrees at 10 bases. Germline values: CDR1 SGHVS, CDR2 FQNEAQ. The trim removed 3 bases at V and 3 bases at J, leaving 8 bases unmatched. CDR3 length: 16 amino acids. CDR3 loop: CASSFSRTSGIYEQYF. The CDR3 DNA sequence: TGTGCCAGCAGCTTCTCCCGGACTAGCGGTATCTACGAGCAGTACTTC.

At least ten counts were recorded for this clonotype. The V gene is TRBV7-2, the J gene TRBJ2-7; D is undetermined. The CDR3 is made up of 15 amino acids. V was trimmed by 2 bases and J by 0 bases, leaving 11 bases between them. Germline V gene sequence: CDR1 SGHTA, CDR2 FQGNSA. The CDR3 region has the DNA TGTGCCAGCAGCTTATCCGGGTTGAGCTCCTACGAGCAGTACTTC. It yields the protein CASSLSGLSSYEQYF.

The chain has TRBV29-1 and TRBJ2-4; D call uncertain. Near its end, the DNA agrees better with TRBJ2-7, so the J call may be wrong. The CDR3 loop spans 13 amino acids. Germline loops: CDR1 SQVTM, CDR2 ANQGSEA. The CDR3 region is CSGENSFLNEQYF. In DNA form, the CDR3 reads TGCAGCGGTGAGAACAGTTTTCTGAACGAGCAGTACTTC.

This chain joins TRBV30 and TRBJ2-1, with 7 positions matching TRBD2. CDR1 is GTSNPN and CDR2 is SVGIG in the germline V gene (reference sequence). With 5 bases clipped from V and 8 bases from J, the junction kept 12 bases outside the gene matches. The CDR3 is 14 residues long. The CDR3 here is CAWLPGLGFDEQFF. As DNA, the CDR3 is TGTGCCTGGCTACCCGGACTAGGATTCGATGAGCAGTTCTTC.

V and J are TRBV7-2 and TRBJ2-5, with D possibly being TRBD2 (7 bases). CDR3 size: 16 residues. V lost 1 base to trimming and J lost 1 base, with 13 bases between them. The germline gives CDR1 SGHTA, CDR2 FQGNSA. CDR3 bases: TGTGCCAGCAGCTTAGTTGGGGGGGCTTCCCAAGAGACCCAGTACTTC. Translating gives CASSLVGGASQETQYF.

V is TRBV11-2 and J is TRBJ1-2, with D possibly matching TRBD1 (5 bases). The CDR3 totals 15 residues. The V gene's germline CDR1 is SGHAT and CDR2 FQNNGV. The V end lost 1 base, the J end lost 0 bases, and 9 bases lay between the germline ends. The chain's CDR3 is CASSLAGGANYGYTF. CDR3 in DNA: TGTGCCAGCAGCTTAGCCGGGGGTGCTAACTATGGCTACACCTTC. Complete variable domain (other parts from reference TRBV11-2 and TRBJ1-2): EAGVAQSPRYKIIEKRQSVAFWCNPISGHATLYWYQQILGQGPKLLIQFQNNGVVDDSQLPKDRFSAERLKGVDSTLKIQPAKLEDSAVYLCASSLAGGANYGYTFGSGTRLTVV.

The V and J genes are TRBV3-1 and TRBJ1-4, with D unresolved. Trimming took 2 bases from V and 12 from J, leaving 10 bases between them. The germline V gene has CDR1 LGHDT and CDR2 YNNKEL (reference sequence). The CDR3 totals 12 residues. CDR3 amino acids: CASSQRLGQLFF. CDR3 sequence (DNA): TGTGCCAGCAGCCAACGACTTGGACAACTGTTTTTT.

This clonotype was found many times. The chain has TRBV7-2 and TRBJ2-7, with 7 bases fitting TRBD2. The CDR3 loop spans 14 amino acids. V shed 2 bases and J 7 bases; nucleotides not matched to a gene: 8. The V gene's germline CDR1 is SGHTA and CDR2 FQGNSA. CDR3 protein: CASSLFAQAGEQYF. In DNA form, the CDR3 reads TGTGCCAGCAGCTTATTCGCCCAAGCGGGGGAGCAGTACTTC.

The gene calls are TRBV7-2 and TRBJ2-3; D possibly corresponds to TRBD1 (6 bases). Trimming removed 5 bases at V and 6 bases at J, with 15 bases between. Germline V gives CDR1 SGHTA, CDR2 FQGNSA. This CDR3 region has 14 residues. The DNA of the CDR3 is TGTGCCAGCAGCCCGAAGTACAGGGTGGATACGCAGTATTTT. Its protein product is CASSPKYRVDTQYF. Based on the CDR3 plus reference TRBV7-2 and TRBJ2-3, the full variable domain is GAGVSQSPSNKVTEKGKDVELRCDPISGHTALYWYRQSLGQGLEFLIYFQGNSAPDKSGLPSDRFSAERTGGSVSTLTIQRTQQEDSAVYLCASSPKYRVDTQYFGPGTRLTVL.

The V and J genes are TRBV1 and TRBJ2-1. TRBV1 constitutes a pseudogene. The CDR3 contains 16 residues. CDR3 bases: TGCACCAGCAGCCAAGAAAGACTAGCTCGGTACAATGAGCAGTTCTTC. Translation gives CTSSQERLARYNEQFF.

This clonotype was seen a few times. The chain carries TRBV12-3 or TRBV12-4 and TRBJ2-5; D not certain. The CDR3 totals 13 residues. Trimming removed 3 bases from V and 5 bases from J, with 10 bases in between. The CDR3 protein is CASSFQDGETQYF. CDR3 coding DNA: TGTGCCAGCAGTTTCCAGGACGGGGAGACCCAGTACTTC.

The chain carries TRBV7-2 and TRBJ2-7, with TRBD1 matching over 7 bases. CDR3 size: 16 residues. Germline V gene data show CDR1 as SGHTA and CDR2 as FQGNSA. V lost 1 base and J lost 2; bases outside the gene matches: 8. The CDR3 spells CASSLDDRVGTYEQYF. Written as DNA, the CDR3 is TGTGCCAGCAGCTTAGATGACAGGGTAGGGACCTACGAGCAGTACTTC.

J is TRBJ2-7 and V is TRBV27; 8 bases are a match to TRBD2. Germline V gene data show CDR1 as MNHEY and CDR2 as SMNVEV (reference sequence). The CDR3 totals 16 residues. V was pared by 5 bases and J by 2 bases, with 11 bases of the junction left unmatched. CDR3 in amino acids: CASSPSGGTGTYEQYF. CDR3 DNA: TGTGCCAGCAGTCCCAGCGGGGGAACAGGGACCTACGAGCAGTACTTC.